These 3 T cell receptor beta chains share one sample of origin, sequenced in a study of blood T cell repertoires in COVID-19 (TCRdb year 2020). The method was the immunoSEQ multiplex PCR assay. TCRdb holds this immuneACCESS table with in-frame rearrangements only. Some clones are missing; in checked studies, unresolved V genes explain under half, and the rest has no known cause. The sample table lists 85,000 to 95,000 clones, around nine tenths of them with a count of one. Roughly 4% of the sample is in the top ten clones. The sequencing sample was made of peripheral blood. The receptors were gathered from a woman in her fifties or sixties in a cohort sampled during active COVID-19.

The chain couples TRBV9 to TRBJ2-2; 10 nucleotides agree with TRBD2. The CDR3 is 15 amino acids. The V segment lost 3 bases and the J segment 5 bases; nucleotides outside the gene matches: 4. CDR1 and CDR2 (germline): SGDLS, YYNGEE. The CDR3 here is CASSGGTSATGELFF. The CDR3 DNA reads TGTGCCAGCAGCGGCGGGACTAGCGCGACCGGGGAGCTGTTTTTT. Full variable domain (remainder filled in from reference TRBV9 and TRBJ2-2): DSGVTQTPKHLITATGQRVTLRCSPRSGDLSVYWYQQSLDQGLQFLIQYYNGEERAKGNILERFSAQQFPDLHSELNLSSLELGDSALYFCASSGGTSATGELFFGEGSRLTVL.

V gene TRBV7-8 combines with J gene TRBJ1-2; D unclear. The germline V and J ends were trimmed by 0 bases and 4 bases, with 18 bases remaining between them. Germline V gene lookup returns CDR1 SGHVS and CDR2 FQNEAQ. The CDR3 has 17 amino acids. The CDR3 protein is CASSLAFSSGNLYGYTF. CDR3 DNA: TGTGCCAGCAGCTTAGCGTTTTCCTCAGGAAACCTCTATGGCTACACCTTC. The full variable domain, with the rest looked up from reference TRBV7-8 and TRBJ1-2, is GAGVSQSPRYKVAKRGQDVALRCDPISGHVSLFWYQQALGQGPEFLTYFQNEAQLDKSGLPSDRFFAERPEGSVSTLKIQRTQQEDSAVYLCASSLAFSSGNLYGYTFGSGTRLTVV.

The chain recombines TRBV6-2 or TRBV6-3 with TRBJ1-2; D unresolved. Germline V gene data show CDR1 as MNHEY and CDR2 as SVGEGT. The CDR3 runs 14 residues. V lost 6 bases, J lost 4 bases, and 15 bases lay in between. CDR3 loop: CASSPGVRTYGYTF. CDR3 in DNA: TGTGCCAGCAGCCCCGGGGTTCGGACCTATGGCTACACCTTC.